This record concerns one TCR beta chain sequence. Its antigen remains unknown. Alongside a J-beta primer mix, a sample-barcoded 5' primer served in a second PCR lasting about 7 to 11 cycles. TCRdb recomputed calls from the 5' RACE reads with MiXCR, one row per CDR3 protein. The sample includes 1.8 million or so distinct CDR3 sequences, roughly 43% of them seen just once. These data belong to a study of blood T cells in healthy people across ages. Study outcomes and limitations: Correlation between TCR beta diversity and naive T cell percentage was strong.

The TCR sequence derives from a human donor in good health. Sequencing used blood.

The CDR3 DNA reads TGTGCCAGCAGCTCACAAGCGGGGTCAGGTGAGCAGTTCTTC. Its translation: CASSSQAGSGEQFF. The chain combines TRBV7-3 with TRBJ2-1; 7 bases are shared with TRBD2. V gave up 4 bases and J gave up 9 bases; unmatched junction bases: 9. This CDR3 spans 14 amino acids. CDR1 is SGHTA, CDR2 FQGTGA, per germline. The complete variable domain, with remaining parts taken from reference TRBV7-3 and TRBJ2-1, reads GAGVSQTPSNKVTEKGKYVELRCDPISGHTALYWYRQSLGQGPEFLIYFQGTGAADDSGLPNDRFFAVRPEGSVSTLKIQRTERGDSAVYLCASSSQAGSGEQFFGPGTRLTVL.